A single sample gave rise to the 10 T cell receptor beta chains below, sequenced in a study of T cell repertoires in aging, cancer and after chemotherapy (dated by TCRdb to the late 2010s). TCRdb lists the instrument as Illumina MiSeq. Multiplex touch-down PCR with a mixed TRB-A/B primer pool was used to amplify rearranged TRB sequences covering the V, D and J segments. TCRdb reran the public reads through fastp at Q25 and MiXCR, keeping productive beta chains. Rows with a matching CDR3 protein are joined into one entry that keeps the most common DNA and genes. In all, the sample holds about 5,200 distinct CDR3 sequences, and 25% to 30% of those were seen once. 6.5% to 9% of the sample is held by the ten biggest clonotypes. Instead of sorted cells or RNA, genomic DNA extracted from peripheral blood served as the source for amplifying TCR beta rearrangements. Source material: blood. Source of these receptors: a human donor in good health.

This clonotype was counted only a few times. The J gene is TRBJ1-5, the V gene TRBV24-1; possible D gene TRBD1, 6 bases. V was shortened by 3 bases and J by 6 bases, with 14 bases between the two germline ends. Per the germline V gene, CDR1 is KGHDR and CDR2 is SFDVKD. This CDR3 region has 15 residues. The CDR3 loop is CATSDTQGEGQPQHF. DNA for the CDR3: TGTGCCACCAGTGATACACAGGGAGAGGGTCAGCCCCAGCATTTT.

The gene calls are TRBV7-9 and TRBJ1-5; D is uncertain. CDR3 length: 15 residues. V was pared by 2 bases and J by 1 base, with 9 bases between. Germline CDR1 SEHNR, CDR2 FQNEAQ (reference sequence). The CDR3 here is CASSLKEGSNQPQHF. CDR3 nucleotides: TGTGCCAGCAGCTTAAAAGAAGGGAGCAATCAGCCCCAGCATTTT. The whole variable domain, remainder taken from reference TRBV7-9 and TRBJ1-5, is DTGVSQNPRHKITKRGQNVTFRCDPISEHNRLYWYRQTLGQGPEFLTYFQNEAQLEKSRLLSDRFSAERPKGSFSTLEIQRTEQGDSAMYLCASSLKEGSNQPQHFGDGTRLSIL.

This clonotype is labeled as medium-sized (0.01 to 0.1%). The rearrangement links TRBV19 to TRBJ2-5; unclear D gene. Per germline, CDR1 LNHDA and CDR2 SQIVND (reference sequence). The V end was cut by 1 base, the J end by 1 base, with 13 bases between. The CDR3 is made up of 16 amino acids. CDR3 region: CASSIVMTSLQETQYF. CDR3 nucleotide sequence: TGTGCCAGTAGTATAGTCATGACCTCCCTCCAAGAGACCCAGTACTTC.

V gene TRBV28 combines with J gene TRBJ1-4, with 7 bases identical to TRBD1. Trimming removed 6 bases from V and 11 bases from J; junction bases left unmatched: 15. CDR1 is MDHEN and CDR2 is SYDVKM in the germline V gene. CDR3 size: 15 residues. The CDR3 DNA follows: TGTGCCAGCAGCCCTCCTGGCAGGGGGTGGGAGAAACTGTTTTTT. Its protein product is CASSPPGRGWEKLFF.

The V gene is TRBV5-1, the J gene TRBJ2-7, with D tentatively TRBD1 or TRBD2 (5 bases each). The germline gives CDR1 SGHRS, CDR2 YFSETQ. V lost 3 bases and J lost 7, with 17 bases in between. The length of the CDR3 is 14 residues. CDR3 in amino acids: CASSSRDGLREQYF. The CDR3 region has the DNA TGCGCCAGCAGCTCCCGGGACGGCTTGCGGGAGCAGTACTTC.

This clonotype rates as medium-sized (0.01 to 0.1%). The chain employs TRBV27 and TRBJ2-7; a weak D match, TRBD1 (6 bases). The CDR3 has 17 residues. Per the germline V gene, CDR1 is MNHEY and CDR2 is SMNVEV (reference sequence). The V and J ends lost 3 bases and 2 bases respectively, with 20 bases between them. The CDR3 nucleotides are TGTGCCAGCAGTTTGGCTCCTCCGGGACACACAACCTACGAGCAGTACTTC. Protein sequence: CASSLAPPGHTTYEQYF.

This clonotype is categorized as medium-sized. The V call is TRBV19, the J call TRBJ1-1; 7 bases match TRBD1. The CDR3 runs 15 residues. Trimming took 6 bases from V and 0 from J; bases not matched to a gene: 7. CDR1 is LNHDA and CDR2 is SQIVND in the germline V gene (reference sequence). CDR3 DNA: TGTGCCAGTAGGTCCAGGGGGTTCATGAACACTGAAGCTTTCTTT. Its translation: CASRSRGFMNTEAFF.

This clonotype is classed as medium-sized (0.01 to 0.1%). V gene TRBV30 combines with J gene TRBJ1-1; D uncertain. Germline values: CDR1 GTSNPN, CDR2 SVGIG (reference sequence). Between the trimmed V and J ends, which lost 4 bases and 0 bases, there was a span of 9 bases. This CDR3 region has 13 residues. The CDR3 DNA reads TGTGCCTGGATGAGGGATATGAACACTGAAGCTTTCTTT. It yields the protein CAWMRDMNTEAFF.

To note about this clonotype: A read error is possible here, since a much larger clone lies one base away. J is TRBJ2-3 and V is TRBV19; D is unclear. Germline values: CDR1 LNHDA, CDR2 SQIVND (reference sequence). There are 13 residues in the CDR3. The CDR3: CASRIVGFDTQYF. The DNA for the CDR3 is TGTGCCAGTAGAATAGTAGGGTTTGATACGCAGTATTTT.

This sequence joins TRBV2 and TRBJ1-2, with a weak D call TRBD1 (5 bases). This CDR3 is built from 12 residues. V was trimmed by 4 bases and J by 7 bases, leaving 10 bases between them. CDR1 is SNHLY, CDR2 FYNNEI, per germline. The CDR3 here is CASSAQGSGYTF. In DNA form, the CDR3 reads TGTGCCAGCAGTGCCCAGGGATCTGGCTACACCTTC.